Each of the 2 T cell receptor beta chains below was sequenced from the same sample in a study of blood T cell repertoires in COVID-19. The assay was immunoSEQ multiplex PCR, and TCRdb's table has in-frame clones only and misses some. The sample shows about 190,000 clones, about 90% of them seen only once. The source material was peripheral blood. The receptors originated from a man aged 50-59 years with acute or convalescent COVID-19.

This clone was detected only once. The chain has TRBV6-5 and TRBJ1-1; no reliable D call. Germline V gives CDR1 MNHEY, CDR2 SVGAGI. This CDR3 contains 12 residues. V was cut by 2 bases and J by 11 bases, with 12 bases left in between. This CDR3 reads CASSYGPPAAFF. In DNA form, the CDR3 reads TGTGCCAGCAGTTACGGTCCCCCCGCGGCTTTCTTT.

V gene TRBV19 combines with J gene TRBJ2-3; TRBD2 aligns across 9 bases. Germline V gene sequence: CDR1 LNHDA, CDR2 SQIVND (reference sequence). V dropped 3 bases and J dropped 4; count of bases not matched to a gene: 5. This CDR3 is 15 amino acids long. CDR3 amino acids: CASSIGSGGSDTQYF. In DNA form, the CDR3 reads TGTGCCAGTAGTATCGGGAGCGGGGGGTCAGATACGCAGTATTTT.